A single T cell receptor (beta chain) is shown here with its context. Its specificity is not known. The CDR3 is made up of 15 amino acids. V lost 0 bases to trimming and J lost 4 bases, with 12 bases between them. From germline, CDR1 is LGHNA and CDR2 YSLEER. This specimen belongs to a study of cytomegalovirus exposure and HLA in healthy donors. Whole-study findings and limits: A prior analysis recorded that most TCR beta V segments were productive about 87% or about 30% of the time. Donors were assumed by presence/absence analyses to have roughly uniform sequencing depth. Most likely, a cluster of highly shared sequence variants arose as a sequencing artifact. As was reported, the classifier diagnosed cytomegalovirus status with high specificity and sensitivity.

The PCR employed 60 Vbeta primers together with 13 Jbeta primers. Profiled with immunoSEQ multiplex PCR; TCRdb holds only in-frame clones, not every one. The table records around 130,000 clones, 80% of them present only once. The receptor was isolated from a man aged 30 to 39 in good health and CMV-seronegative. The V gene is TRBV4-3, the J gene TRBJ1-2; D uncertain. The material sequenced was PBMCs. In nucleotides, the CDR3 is TGCGCCAGCAGCCAAGATCTCGCGAACTCCTATGGCTACACCTTC. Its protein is CASSQDLANSYGYTF.